These 28 T cell receptor beta chains were sequenced from one sample in a study of T cell repertoires in cytomegalovirus infection. Each CDR3 protein is one row after TCRdb ran MiXCR on the reads. The sample yields more than 20,000 distinct CDR3 sequences, approximately 39% seen once. No cognate antigen is known for these TCRs. Here the sequenced sample was CD8+ T cells from cultured PBMCs, taken from culture after CMV antigen stimulation. Receptors originate from a human donor in good health (CMV status not recorded). Some clones in this sample may be carry-over from other donors' samples.

This clonotype was recorded many times. The CDR3 bases are TGTGCCTGGATTCACAGGGGGATGAACACTGAAGCTTTCTTT. It is translated as CAWIHRGMNTEAFF. The rearrangement links TRBV30 to TRBJ1-1; 8 nucleotides align to TRBD1. Germline V gene sequence: CDR1 GTSNPN, CDR2 SVGIG (reference sequence). The CDR3 totals 14 residues. V was pared by 4 bases and J by 0 bases, with 4 bases of the junction left unmatched.

This chain uses TRBV24-1 with TRBJ1-5, with D hard to call. Trimming removed 2 bases from V and 1 base from J, with 5 bases in between. There are 14 residues in the CDR3. Germline V gives CDR1 KGHDR, CDR2 SFDVKD. The CDR3 DNA sequence: TGTGCCACCAGTGATTCCGGCAGCAATCAGCCCCAGCATTTT. It translates to CATSDSGSNQPQHF.

In its sample, this clonotype was seen a few times. This CDR3 reads CASSESLGGSYNEQFF. As DNA, the CDR3 is TGTGCCAGCAGTGAATCACTGGGAGGATCCTACAATGAGCAGTTCTTC. The chain carries TRBV25-1 and TRBJ2-1, with D possibly matching TRBD2 (6 bases). CDR1 is MGHDK and CDR2 is SYGVNS in the germline V gene. V shed 1 base and J shed 1 base, with 11 bases lying between them. CDR3 length: 16 amino acids.

This clonotype was observed a few times. The gene calls are TRBV10-3 and TRBJ1-1, with a possible D match to TRBD1 (5 bases). This CDR3 contains 15 residues. Trimming left V 3 bases short and J 2 bases short, with 13 bases between. Germline V CDR1 and CDR2: ENHRY, SYGVKD. CDR3 protein: CAISDFRGANTEAFF. CDR3 bases: TGTGCCATCAGTGATTTCAGAGGGGCCAACACTGAAGCTTTCTTT.

V is TRBV7-4 and J is TRBJ1-4; D not certain. V lost 5 bases and J lost 8, with 6 bases in between. Germline V gene data show CDR1 as SGHVT and CDR2 as SQSDAQ. CDR3 length: 11 amino acids. CDR3: CASSSGEKLFF. As DNA, the CDR3 is TGTGCCAGCAGCAGTGGCGAAAAACTGTTTTTT.

This clonotype showed up just a few times. This chain joins TRBV7-3 and TRBJ2-7; TRBD1 aligns across 10 bases. The CDR3 spans 14 residues. V trimming: 6 bases; J trimming: 5 bases; junction bases outside the gene matches: 7. CDR1 is SGHTA, CDR2 FQGTGA, per germline. CDR3 sequence (DNA): TGTGCCAGCAGTCCCGGGACAGGGGTCCACGAGCAGTACTTC. Amino acid sequence: CASSPGTGVHEQYF.

This clonotype has only a few counts. The gene calls are TRBV6-7 and TRBJ2-1; D is possibly TRBD2 (6 bases). TRBV6-7 is sorted into the ORF group, with uncertain function. The V gene lost 11 bases and the J gene lost 4 bases, with 15 bases spanning the gap. The CDR3 covers 13 residues. CDR3 region: CAYRGAGYNEQFF. The CDR3 DNA is TGTGCCTATAGGGGCGCGGGGTACAATGAGCAGTTCTTC.

The chain's CDR3 is CAWYSGTGGNTEAFF. The CDR3 nucleotides read TGTGCCTGGTATAGTGGGACAGGGGGGAACACTGAAGCTTTCTTT. The V call is TRBV30, the J call TRBJ1-1, with 11 nucleotides matching TRBD1. V trimming: 5 bases; J trimming: 1 base; junction bases outside the gene matches: 6. The germline V gene encodes CDR1 GTSNPN and CDR2 SVGIG (reference sequence). The CDR3 loop spans 15 amino acids.

The J gene is TRBJ1-2, the V gene TRBV7-6; D is ambiguous. In germline, CDR1 is SGHVS, CDR2 FNYEAQ. The V end lost 2 bases, the J end lost 3 bases, and 10 bases lay between the germline ends. CDR3 size: 14 residues. The CDR3 spells CASSLYEGDYGYTF. In DNA, the CDR3 is TGTGCCAGCAGCTTATATGAAGGAGACTATGGCTACACCTTC.

This clonotype has at least ten counts. The DNA for the CDR3 is TGTGCCAGCAGTCGGACAGGGAATACTGAAGCTTTCTTT. Encoded protein: CASSRTGNTEAFF. This chain links TRBV27 with TRBJ1-1; 8 positions match TRBD1. The germline CDR1 and CDR2 sequences are MNHEY and SMNVEV (reference sequence). The CDR3 runs 13 residues. The J segment lost 5 bases and the V segment lost 5 bases, leaving 4 bases of the junction unmatched.

With respect to this clonotype: This may stem from a read error, because a much larger clone lies one nucleotide away. The chain couples TRBV5-6 to TRBJ1-1; no definite D call. Germline loops: CDR1 SGHDT, CDR2 YYEEEE. The CDR3 runs 12 residues. CDR3 sequence reads: CASSLVNNEAFF. In DNA form, the CDR3 reads TGTGCCAGCAGCTTGGTGAACAATGAAGCTTTCTTT.

This chain uses TRBV20-1 with TRBJ1-5; 7 positions match TRBD1. The germline V gene has CDR1 DFQATT and CDR2 SNEGSKA (reference sequence). V trimming: 5 bases; J trimming: 5 bases; junction bases outside the gene matches: 6. CDR3 length: 13 amino acids. The CDR3 coding sequence is TGCAGTGCTTTTCCAGGGGGGTATCAGCCCCAGCATTTT. This gives the protein CSAFPGGYQPQHF.

The chain is built from TRBV15 and TRBJ2-3, with a possible D match to TRBD1 (5 bases). Trimming removed 5 bases at V and 0 bases at J, with 18 bases between. This CDR3 has 17 amino acids. Germline V gives CDR1 LNHNV, CDR2 YYDKDF (reference sequence). For the CDR3, the DNA is TGTGCCACCAGCGGCTTTCCCCGGACAACTAGCACAGATACGCAGTATTTT. It codes for CATSGFPRTTSTDTQYF.

This chain joins TRBV27 and TRBJ1-1, with unresolved D. The CDR3 has 14 amino acids. Germline-derived CDR1 and CDR2 are MNHEY and SMNVEV (reference sequence). Deletions cut 3 bases from V and 5 bases from J, with 13 bases between. CDR3 nucleotides: TGTGCCAGCAGTTTGGCCTCTTCGGGTACTGAAGCTTTCTTT. Its translation is CASSLASSGTEAFF.

The V and J genes are TRBV7-2 and TRBJ1-5, with D possibly being TRBD1 (5 bases). The CDR3 sequence is 15 residues long. Germline V gives CDR1 SGHTA, CDR2 FQGNSA. Trimming cost V 2 bases and J 3 bases, with 11 bases left between them. In nucleotides, the CDR3 is TGTGCCAGCAGCTTAAAGGGGAATCCCAATCAGCCCCAGCATTTT. Translating gives CASSLKGNPNQPQHF.

This clonotype has ten or more counts. The V gene is TRBV7-8, the J gene TRBJ1-5; D is uncertain. CDR3 length equals 13 residues. Trimming took off 5 bases at V and 6 bases at J, with 11 bases between the two ends. Germline CDR1 is SGHVS and CDR2 is FQNEAQ. The CDR3 DNA sequence: TGTGCCAGCAGCCCAGCTGGTAGTCAGCCCCAGCATTTT. Its protein product is CASSPAGSQPQHF.

This clonotype has more than one count but fewer than ten. The rearrangement joins TRBV12-5 to TRBJ2-5; D could derive from TRBD1 or TRBD2 (5 bases each). Germline CDR1 is LGHNT and CDR2 is FRNRAP. V shed 1 base and J shed 4 bases, with 10 bases lying between them. The CDR3 loop spans 14 amino acids. The CDR3 coding sequence is TGTGCTAGTGGTTTGGCCGGGACGACAGAGACCCAGTACTTC. Translated: CASGLAGTTETQYF.

In this sample, this clonotype turned up a few times. The gene calls are TRBV12-3 or TRBV12-4 and TRBJ2-2; D is perhaps TRBD1 or TRBD2 (5 bases each). The CDR3 length is 14 residues. The germline V and J ends were trimmed by 8 bases and 4 bases, with 14 bases remaining between them. The DNA of the CDR3 is TGTGCCAGCTCCCGGGCCGGGGCCACCGGGGAGCTGTTTTTT. Translated, it gives CASSRAGATGELFF.

The chain uses TRBV28 and TRBJ1-2; 7 nucleotides match TRBD1. Germline values: CDR1 MDHEN, CDR2 SYDVKM. Unmatched junction bases numbered 9, after V lost 3 bases and J lost 5 bases. This CDR3 comprises 15 residues. The CDR3 is CASSLSEGAAYGYTF. CDR3 nucleotide sequence: TGTGCCAGCAGTTTGAGCGAGGGGGCGGCTTATGGCTACACCTTC.

V gene TRBV23-1 combines with J gene TRBJ1-5; TRBD1 aligns across 8 bases. TRBV23-1 qualifies as an ORF whose function is uncertain. The V gene end was trimmed by 3 bases and the J gene end by 1 base; junction bases not matched to a gene: 17. The CDR3 covers 20 residues. In nucleotides, the CDR3 is TGCGCCAGCAGTCAGGCCCTCCGGACAGGGCGAAGTGTAAGCAATCAGCCCCAGCATTTT. Translation gives CASSQALRTGRSVSNQPQHF.

This clonotype was recorded only once. A read error may produce the germline difference seen at one junction end. The chain employs TRBV9 and TRBJ1-3; D might be TRBD1 (5 bases). In germline, CDR1 is SGDLS, CDR2 YYNGEE. The CDR3 extends over 14 amino acids. The CDR3 DNA reads as TGTGCCAGCAGCGCGGGACCTGGAGGAAACACCATATGTTTT. Encoded protein: CASSAGPGGNTICF. The full variable domain, completed using reference TRBV9 and TRBJ1-3, is DSGVTQTPKHLITATGQRVTLRCSPRSGDLSVYWYQQSLDQGLQFLIQYYNGEERAKGNILERFSAQQFPDLHSELNLSSLELGDSALYFCASSAGPGGNTICFGEGSWLTVV.

The V and J genes are TRBV20-1 and TRBJ2-5; 7 bases agree with TRBD2. In germline, CDR1 is DFQATT, CDR2 SNEGSKA (reference sequence). Trimming at V came to 0 bases and at J to 5 bases, leaving 9 bases not matched to a gene. This CDR3 spans 15 amino acids. CDR3 protein: CSARDRRERGETQYF. The CDR3 region has the DNA TGCAGTGCTAGAGATCGACGGGAGCGGGGCGAGACCCAGTACTTC.

This clonotype was seen a handful of times. The rearrangement links TRBV6-2 or TRBV6-3 to TRBJ1-2; 7 bases match TRBD1. The CDR3 contains 15 residues. Germline CDR1 and CDR2: MNHEY and SVGEGT. With 7 bases clipped from V and 7 bases from J, the junction kept 15 bases outside the gene matches. CDR3 amino acids: CASTYRGHSRIGYTF. In DNA, the CDR3 is TGTGCCAGCACCTACAGGGGACACTCGAGGATTGGCTACACCTTC.

A few counts support this clonotype. CDR3 sequence (DNA): TGTGCCAGCAGTAATACAGGGAGTCTCTCCTACGAGCAGTACTTC. Its translation is CASSNTGSLSYEQYF. The V gene is TRBV6-2 or TRBV6-3, the J gene TRBJ2-7, with D tentatively TRBD1 (6 bases). Germline CDR1 is MNHEY and CDR2 is SVGEGT. V was cut by 5 bases and J by 0 bases, with 14 bases left in between. The CDR3 is made up of 15 amino acids.

The rearrangement joins TRBV7-2 to TRBJ1-1, with D maybe TRBD1 (6 bases). The V gene lost 3 bases and the J gene lost 1 base, with 9 bases spanning the gap. This CDR3 has 14 amino acids. The germline CDR1 and CDR2 sequences are SGHTA and FQGNSA. Here the CDR3 reads CASSLQTGNTEAFF. The CDR3 bases are TGTGCCAGCAGCTTGCAGACAGGGAACACTGAAGCTTTCTTT.

This clonotype has only a few counts. This chain connects TRBV25-1 to TRBJ2-5, with D perhaps matching TRBD2 (5 bases). Per germline, CDR1 MGHDK and CDR2 SYGVNS. The V end lost 4 bases, the J end lost 4 bases, and 10 bases lay between the germline ends. The CDR3 is 13 residues long. In DNA form, the CDR3 reads TGTGCCAGCAGTGCTTCTAGCCCAGAGACCCAGTACTTC. It translates to CASSASSPETQYF.

This clonotype has only a few counts. J is TRBJ1-5 and V is TRBV6-2 or TRBV6-3; D gene unclear. The V gene's germline CDR1 is MNHEY and CDR2 SVGEGT. Trimming removed 0 bases from V and 1 base from J, with 7 bases in between. This CDR3 has 15 residues. The CDR3 is CASSYSVGSNQPQHF. CDR3 nucleotide sequence: TGTGCCAGCAGTTACTCGGTGGGGAGCAATCAGCCCCAGCATTTT.

The rearrangement joins TRBV11-2 to TRBJ2-3, with TRBD2 as a possible D gene (5 bases). Germline V lookup: CDR1 SGHAT, CDR2 FQNNGV. V lost 2 bases and J lost 1, with 7 bases in between. The CDR3 spans 14 residues. The CDR3 region is CASSLFGGTDTQYF. The CDR3 coding sequence is TGTGCCAGCAGCTTATTCGGGGGCACAGATACGCAGTATTTT.